This note documents a single T cell receptor (beta chain) sequence. Its antigen is still unknown. No qualities accompany the bases; no much larger clone lies one base away. The cohort comprised 550 to 700 healthy bone marrow donors. At the time of sampling, all cohort members were nominally healthy, though unrecorded immune exposures were likely present. The donor tested CMV seronegative, placing the donor among the 350 to 400 seronegative members of the cohort. A peripheral blood sample was collected from each donor, and TCR beta sequencing was performed on peripheral blood mononuclear cells. The Qiagen DNeasy Blood Extraction Kit was used to extract genomic DNA from the blood cell samples. Per the germline V gene (reference sequence), SEHNR is the CDR1 and FQNEAQ is the CDR2. After removal of 2 bases from V and 7 bases from J, the junction retains 6 bases not matched to a gene. Including cysteine and phenylalanine, the CDR3 has 15 amino acids. CDR3 DNA only is kept here, 45 bases in frame from base 1.

The sample is drawn from a study of cytomegalovirus exposure and HLA in healthy donors (dated by TCRdb to 2016 to 2017). In terms of the full investigation: According to an earlier analysis of 587 of the donors, some 180 million T cells yielded over 100 million unique TCR beta sequences and 276 Gb of sequence data. High-throughput TCR immunosequencing, statistical association of individual TCRs with disease status, and machine learning were combined to predict cytomegalovirus infection status. Typing coverage varied by locus: roughly 620-640 donors for A, B, C, DRB1 and DQB1; approximately 500 for DQA1; about 590 for DPA1; around 450 for DPB1. Besides the first cohort of hundreds of subjects, a separate validation cohort made up of 95 to 150 different subjects was used. Both class I and class II loci were covered by HLA typing, at four-digit resolution. In an earlier analysis of about 590 of the donors, high-throughput TCR beta sequencing was used to judge whether each TCR beta V gene segment behaved as functional or pseudogenic. Donor age, sex, ethnicity and CMV serostatus were collected together with the repertoire data. The study was designed to test whether signatures of past pathogen exposure could be identified by cataloging public T cell receptors. Genome-wide SNP genotypes for about 60% of the roughly 700 donors were used in a later genetic analysis, which treated that subset as a discovery cohort. An early release covering roughly 640 HLA-typed donors comprised 250 to 350 gigabases of sequencing data and tens of millions of unique TCR sequences. Among the roughly 400 genotyped donors, under 90% belonged to the genetic ancestry cluster associated with self-reported Caucasian donors. Among several hundred genotyped donors of the cohort, an average of around 250,000 unique TCR beta nucleotide sequences was sequenced per donor, of which approximately 19% were non-productive. To study patterns of TCR occurrence, a later analysis re-analyzed previously published TCR beta repertoires from 650 to 750 donors and added high-resolution HLA genotyping. Every discovery cohort repertoire had been produced on one sequencing platform. Rather than drawing on any new phenotypic data, the later analysis identified candidate immune exposures from TCR beta sequences and the way those sequences occurred across donors. The T cell repertoires of under 700 subjects were profiled by immunosequencing and related to cytomegalovirus serostatus. Five DR-DQ haplotypes were treated as single units for association and clustering because of strong linkage in the cohort. Points the paper makes about the study in general: This cohort had only TCR beta chains sequenced, and the lack of alpha or paired-chain data limited which features could be detected. The presence/absence analyses assumed that sequencing depth was roughly uniform across donors, and that assumption may not be true. Assigning TCR associations to individual alleles was difficult when HLA alleles, especially DR and DQ, strongly co-occurred. Some IMGT-functional V segments, including TRBV6-2 and TRBV6-3, could not be distinguished by the 87-base-pair reads and were therefore excluded. In a later analysis, TCR association rates were found to vary across HLA loci, with the most associated TCRs seen for DRB1 alleles and the fewest for HLA-C alleles. The sequencing pipeline was judged likely to have produced a cluster of highly shared sequence variants as a technical artifact. Correlated functional status among segregating V segments might reflect linkage disequilibrium, but an unknown experimental factor could not be ruled out. In a later genetic analysis, a missense DCLRE1C variant was associated with V-gene and J-gene trimming of TCR beta chains, and the association was replicated in an independent cohort. While some public TCRs were present in many individuals, most TCR sequences turned up only very rarely across donors. A later analysis found that most CMV-associated TCR beta chains appeared HLA-restricted, with HLA associations seemingly driven largely by CMV exposure. A further reported finding was that TCR beta sequences accurately predicted the HLA-A and HLA-B alleles for most subjects in the first cohort. Compared with equally common non-associated chains, HLA-associated TCR beta chains in a later analysis were more clonally expanded and had lower generation probabilities. Immune exposure information for the cohort was limited to CMV serostatus. A later analysis reported that several top co-occurrence clusters appeared linked to parvovirus B19, influenza, CMV and Epstein-Barr virus. A few of the identified cytomegalovirus-associated TCR beta chains were confirmed in vitro to be specific for cytomegalovirus antigens. Specific HLA alleles were associated with 15,000 to 20,000 TCR beta sequences at a false discovery rate of 0.05 in a later analysis. An earlier analysis of 587 of the donors showed that most TCR beta V segments appeared in productive rearrangements either about 87% or about 30% of the time, which broadly matched IMGT annotations. The earlier analysis of nearly 600 of the donors excluded approximately 15 rarely observed V segments, including chromosome 9 orphons, because counts were too low. A later genetic analysis reported fewer N-insertions in productive TCRs among donors in an Asian-associated ancestry cluster than the roughly 700-donor mean. The study gave a list of about 150 TCR beta chains associated with cytomegalovirus. Because HLA typing was missing for some donors at each locus, association tests included only the typed subset. Cytomegalovirus status was reported to be diagnosed by the classifier with high specificity and sensitivity in both the original and validation cohorts. It was suggested by the authors that the approach could potentially be generalized to other disease states and immunological phenotypes.

The library was built by means of the immunoSEQ multiplex PCR assay. The multiplex PCR relied on a mix of 60 forward primers for TCR Vbeta segments and 13 reverse primers for TCR Jbeta segments. The CDR3 region of rearranged TCR beta genes was amplified from genomic DNA with a multiplex PCR assay. Amplified TCR beta libraries were sequenced as 87-base-pair reads on the Illumina HiSeq System. The authors' pipeline ran thus. In a later analysis, some 80 million unique TCR beta chains were counted across the roughly 610 repertoires, and roughly 11 million of these chains were shared by at least two donors. To remove PCR and sequencing errors, raw reads were error-corrected and collapsed into unique sequences using a nearest-neighbor algorithm that merged closely related sequences. Alignment of CDR3 sequences to IMGT reference sequences was used to assign V, D and J gene segments. For a sequence to be retained, at least a six-nucleotide match to both a V gene segment and a J gene segment was required. A rearrangement counted as productive if the CDR3 had no stop codons and remained in frame with V and J, and every other rearrangement counted as non-productive. Following IMGT convention, CDR3 was defined as the stretch from the second conserved V-encoded cysteine up to the conserved J-encoded phenylalanine. Sequences without an unambiguous match to a single V gene segment were excluded from the earlier analysis of over 500 of the donors. In an earlier analysis of 587 of the donors, V segments were called functional above 56.7% productive rearrangements and were called segregating when the between-donor standard deviation exceeded 5%. A statistical classification framework was built for diagnosing cytomegalovirus status from the catalog of TCR beta chain sequences. A later analysis assigned V and J genes by comparing TCR nucleotide sequences with IMGT/GENE-DB human TR gene sequences. Using the TCRdist pipeline, a later analysis assigned CDR3 sequences along with most-parsimonious VDJ recombination scenarios. In a later analysis, each TCR beta chain was defined by its CDR3 amino acid sequence together with its V-gene family, and reads lacking a unique V-gene family were excluded. As a way to deal with suspected cross-contamination and a sequencing artifact, a later analysis dropped roughly 620 nucleotide sequences that were highly shared and had low generation probability. In a later analysis, a clonal expansion index for each public chain was calculated from normalized within-repertoire ranks of inferred template counts. A later analysis computed generation probabilities with a VDJ recombination model fitted to out-of-frame rearrangements, and checked the results against IGoR. Hypergeometric tests were used in a later analysis to score TCR-TCR, TCR-HLA and TCR-CMV co-occurrence, with a repertoire-size bias correction applied to the TCR pairs. To estimate false discovery rates, a later analysis permuted the HLA or CMV assignments 20 times. A later analysis grouped co-occurring TCRs with DBSCAN, adding TCRdist sequence similarity when clustering within HLA-allele-positive subsets. For co-occurrence clustering, repertoires with fewer than 30,000 or more than 120,000 public chains were excluded, along with roughly 5 repertoires with anomalous nucleotide sharing. The immuneACCESS repertoire file appears here via TCRdb, limited to in-frame rearrangements. These files lack a portion of the clones; in checked studies, under half of the deficit traces to unresolved V genes, and the cause of the others is not known. V, J and clone size derive from that table, while D and trimming were established from the DNA sequence. This sample is represented by tens of thousands of clones; roughly 78% of them were singletons. About 4.1% of the sample is in the top ten clones.

This receptor was identified in a woman in her twenties or thirties in good health and CMV-seronegative. The sample consisted of PBMCs. The chain links TRBV7-9 with TRBJ2-7; 12 central nucleotides agree with TRBD2. The CDR3 has the sequence CASSLRLAGVDEQYF. Read as DNA, the sequence is TGTGCCAGCAGCTTAAGACTAGCGGGAGTTGATGAGCAGTACTTC.